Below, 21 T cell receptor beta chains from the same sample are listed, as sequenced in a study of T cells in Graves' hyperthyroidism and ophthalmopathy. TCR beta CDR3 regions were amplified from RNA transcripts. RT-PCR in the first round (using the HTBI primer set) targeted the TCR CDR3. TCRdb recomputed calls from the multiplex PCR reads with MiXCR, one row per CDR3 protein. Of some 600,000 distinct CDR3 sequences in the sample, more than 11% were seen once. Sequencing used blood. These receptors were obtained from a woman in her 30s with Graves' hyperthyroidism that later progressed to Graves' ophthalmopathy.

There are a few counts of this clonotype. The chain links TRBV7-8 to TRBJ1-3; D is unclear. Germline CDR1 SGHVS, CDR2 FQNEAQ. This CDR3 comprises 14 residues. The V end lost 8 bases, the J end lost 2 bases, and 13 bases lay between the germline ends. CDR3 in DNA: TGTGCCAGCGCCCTCCCACTTACTGGAAACACCATATATTTT. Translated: CASALPLTGNTIYF. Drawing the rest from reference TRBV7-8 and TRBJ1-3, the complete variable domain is GAGVSQSPRYKVAKRGQDVALRCDPISGHVSLFWYQQALGQGPEFLTYFQNEAQLDKSGLPSDRFFAERPEGSVSTLKIQRTQQEDSAVYLCASALPLTGNTIYFGEGSWLTVV.

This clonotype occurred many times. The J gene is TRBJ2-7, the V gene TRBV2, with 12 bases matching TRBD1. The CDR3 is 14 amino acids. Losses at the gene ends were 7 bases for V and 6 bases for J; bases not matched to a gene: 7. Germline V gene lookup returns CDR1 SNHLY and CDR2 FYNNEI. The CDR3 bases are TGTGCCAGCATAAAGCGGGACAGGGGGCTCGAGCAGTACTTC. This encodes CASIKRDRGLEQYF.

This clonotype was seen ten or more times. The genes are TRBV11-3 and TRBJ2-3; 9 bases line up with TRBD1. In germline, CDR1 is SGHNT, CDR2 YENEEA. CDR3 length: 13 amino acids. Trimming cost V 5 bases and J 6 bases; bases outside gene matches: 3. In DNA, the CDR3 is TGTGCCAGCAGCCCAGGGACAGGGGATACGCAGTATTTT. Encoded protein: CASSPGTGDTQYF.

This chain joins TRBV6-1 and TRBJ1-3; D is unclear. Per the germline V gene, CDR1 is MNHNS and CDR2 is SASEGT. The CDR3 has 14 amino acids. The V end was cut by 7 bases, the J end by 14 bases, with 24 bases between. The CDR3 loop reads CASTMTGRDSFVYF. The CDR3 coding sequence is TGTGCCAGCACTATGACCGGACGGGATTCTTTCGTATATTTT.

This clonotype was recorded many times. CDR3 coding DNA: TGTGCCTGCCTCGCGCAGTCCTATAATTCACCCCTCCACTTT. It translates to CACLAQSYNSPLHF. The chain links TRBV2 to TRBJ1-6; D remains unclear. The CDR3 spans 14 residues. Trimming shortened V by 11 bases and J by 1 base, and 12 bases separated the two germline ends. Germline V gene data show CDR1 as SNHLY and CDR2 as FYNNEI.

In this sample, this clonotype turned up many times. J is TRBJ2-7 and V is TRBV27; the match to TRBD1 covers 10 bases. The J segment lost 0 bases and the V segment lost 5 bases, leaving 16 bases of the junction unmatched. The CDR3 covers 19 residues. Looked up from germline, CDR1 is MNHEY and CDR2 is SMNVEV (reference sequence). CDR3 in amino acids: CASSPSTGGLISSSYEQYF. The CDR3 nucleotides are TGTGCCAGCAGTCCCTCGACAGGGGGCTTAATATCCAGCTCCTACGAGCAGTACTTC.

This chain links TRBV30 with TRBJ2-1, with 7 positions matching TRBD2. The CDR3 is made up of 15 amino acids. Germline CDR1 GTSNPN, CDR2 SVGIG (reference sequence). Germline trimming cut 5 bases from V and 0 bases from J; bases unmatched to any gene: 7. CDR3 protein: CAWGRETGSYNEQFF. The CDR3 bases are TGTGCCTGGGGGCGGGAGACGGGCTCCTACAATGAGCAGTTCTTC.

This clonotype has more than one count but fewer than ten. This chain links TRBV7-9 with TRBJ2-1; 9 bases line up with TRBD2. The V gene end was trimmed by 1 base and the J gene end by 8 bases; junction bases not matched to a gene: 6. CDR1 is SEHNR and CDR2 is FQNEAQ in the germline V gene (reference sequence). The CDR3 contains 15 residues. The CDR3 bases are TGTGCCAGCAGCTTAGGACTAGCGGAGCCCGATGAGCAGTTCTTC. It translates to CASSLGLAEPDEQFF.

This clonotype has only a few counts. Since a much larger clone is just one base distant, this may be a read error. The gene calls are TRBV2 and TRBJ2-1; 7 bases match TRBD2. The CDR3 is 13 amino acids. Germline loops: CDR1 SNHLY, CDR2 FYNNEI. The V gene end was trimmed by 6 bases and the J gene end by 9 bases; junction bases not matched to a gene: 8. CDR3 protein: CASSTLPSGEQFF. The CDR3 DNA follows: TGTGCCAGCAGCACACTACCTAGCGGTGAGCAGTTCTTC.

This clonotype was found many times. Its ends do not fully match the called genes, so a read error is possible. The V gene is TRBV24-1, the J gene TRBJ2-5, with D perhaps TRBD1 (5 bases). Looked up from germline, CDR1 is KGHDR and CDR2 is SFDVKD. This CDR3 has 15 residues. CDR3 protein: CATSDTTVRQGTQYF. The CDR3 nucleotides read TGTGCCACCAGTGACACGACAGTGAGACAAGGGACCCAGTACTTC.

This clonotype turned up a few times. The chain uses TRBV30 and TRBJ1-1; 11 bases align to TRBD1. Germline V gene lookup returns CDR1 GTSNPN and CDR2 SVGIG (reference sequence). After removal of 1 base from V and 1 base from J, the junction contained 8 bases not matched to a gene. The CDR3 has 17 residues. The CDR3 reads CAWSAGQGGYGNTEAFF. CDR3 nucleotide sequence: TGTGCCTGGAGTGCGGGACAGGGGGGGTACGGGAACACTGAAGCTTTCTTT.

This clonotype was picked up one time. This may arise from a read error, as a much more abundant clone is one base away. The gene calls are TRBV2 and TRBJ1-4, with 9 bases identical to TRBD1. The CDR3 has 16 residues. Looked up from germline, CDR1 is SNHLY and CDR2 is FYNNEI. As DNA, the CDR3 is TGTGCCAGCAGTCCCCTTACAGGGGGCCGTAATGAAAAAGTGTTTTTT. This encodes CASSPLTGGRNEKVFF.

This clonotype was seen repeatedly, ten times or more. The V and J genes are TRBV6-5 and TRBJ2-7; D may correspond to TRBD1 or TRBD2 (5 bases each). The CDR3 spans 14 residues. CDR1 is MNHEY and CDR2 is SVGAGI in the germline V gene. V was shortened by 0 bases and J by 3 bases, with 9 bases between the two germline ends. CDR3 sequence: CASSYSAGSYEQYF. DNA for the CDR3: TGTGCCAGCAGTTACTCGGCAGGGAGCTACGAGCAGTACTTC.

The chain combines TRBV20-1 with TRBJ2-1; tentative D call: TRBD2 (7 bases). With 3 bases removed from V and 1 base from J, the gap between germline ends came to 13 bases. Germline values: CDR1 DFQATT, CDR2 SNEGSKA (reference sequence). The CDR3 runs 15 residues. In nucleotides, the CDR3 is TGCAGTGCTAGGGAGAGCGGGACATCCTACAATGAGCAGTTCTTC. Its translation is CSARESGTSYNEQFF.

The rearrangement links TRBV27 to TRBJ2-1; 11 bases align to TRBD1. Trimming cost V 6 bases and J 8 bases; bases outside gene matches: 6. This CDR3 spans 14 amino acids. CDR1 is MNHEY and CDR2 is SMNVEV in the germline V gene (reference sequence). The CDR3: CASSPDRGLYEQFF. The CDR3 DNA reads TGTGCCAGCAGCCCGGACAGGGGGCTCTATGAGCAGTTCTTC.

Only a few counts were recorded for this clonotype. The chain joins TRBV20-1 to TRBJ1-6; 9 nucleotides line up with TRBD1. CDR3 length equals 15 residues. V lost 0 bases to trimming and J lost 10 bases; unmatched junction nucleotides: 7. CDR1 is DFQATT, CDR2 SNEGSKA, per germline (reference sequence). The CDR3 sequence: CSAREGTGTESPLHF. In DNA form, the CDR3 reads TGCAGTGCTAGAGAAGGGACAGGGACGGAGTCACCCCTCCACTTT.

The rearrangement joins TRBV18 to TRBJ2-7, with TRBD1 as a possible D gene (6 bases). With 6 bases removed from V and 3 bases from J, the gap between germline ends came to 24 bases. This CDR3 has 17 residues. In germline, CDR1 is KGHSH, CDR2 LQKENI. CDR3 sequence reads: CASSLIGQSLAVYEQYF. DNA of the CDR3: TGTGCCAGCTCTCTCATCGGACAGAGCTTGGCAGTCTACGAGCAGTACTTC.

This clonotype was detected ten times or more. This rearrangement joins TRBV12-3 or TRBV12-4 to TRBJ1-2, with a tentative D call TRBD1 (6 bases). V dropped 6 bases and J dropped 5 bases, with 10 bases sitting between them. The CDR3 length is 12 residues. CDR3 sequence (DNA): TGTGCCAGCAGCCCGGGACATTATGGCTACACCTTC. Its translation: CASSPGHYGYTF.

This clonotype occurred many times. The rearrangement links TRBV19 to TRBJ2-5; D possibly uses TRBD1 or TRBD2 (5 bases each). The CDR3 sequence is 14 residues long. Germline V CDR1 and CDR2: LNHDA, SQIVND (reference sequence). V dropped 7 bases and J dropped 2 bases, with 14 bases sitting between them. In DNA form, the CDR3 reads TGTGCCAGTACCCTAGGGACGGGACAAGAGACCCAGTACTTC. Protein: CASTLGTGQETQYF.

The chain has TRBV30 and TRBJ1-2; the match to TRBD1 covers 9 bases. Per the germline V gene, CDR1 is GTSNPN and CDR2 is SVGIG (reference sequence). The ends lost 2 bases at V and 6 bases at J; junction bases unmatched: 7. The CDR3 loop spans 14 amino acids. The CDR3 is CAWSLLDRGNGYTF. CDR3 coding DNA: TGTGCCTGGAGTCTCCTCGACAGGGGGAATGGCTACACCTTC.

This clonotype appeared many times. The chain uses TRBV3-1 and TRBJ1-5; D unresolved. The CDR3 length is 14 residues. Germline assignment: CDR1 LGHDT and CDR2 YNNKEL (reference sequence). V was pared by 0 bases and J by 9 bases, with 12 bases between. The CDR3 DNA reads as TGTGCCAGCAGCCAAGATCCTTCGGGAGGGCCCCAGCATTTT. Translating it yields CASSQDPSGGPQHF.